These T cell receptor beta chains were read from a single sample in a study of T cells in Graves' hyperthyroidism and ophthalmopathy. Using its own MiXCR run on the multiplex PCR reads, TCRdb lists one record per CDR3 protein. The repertoire includes hundreds of thousands of distinct CDR3 sequences, over 35% of them detected once, and 7.5% to 9.5% sits in the top ten. Sequenced sample: blood. The receptors come from a young man with Graves' hyperthyroidism. Each CDR3 is given with its conserved first and last residue. The order of the fields is D gene, clone size, J gene, V gene, CDR3 protein, CDR3 DNA. The D gene is left open where the match is weak. Clone size is given for some rows only: seen once, a few or many times, or a class if the clone is expanded.

D: NA
size: few
J: TRBJ1-5
V: TRBV7-2
CDR3: CASSLKGNQPQHF
DNA: TGTGCCAGCAGCTTGAAGGGCAATCAGCCCCAGCATTTT

D: NA
size: NA
J: TRBJ1-6
V: TRBV29-1
CDR3: CAYLPRYNSPLHF
DNA: TGTGCCTACCTCCCACGCTATAATTCACCCCTCCACTTT

D: NA
size: few
J: TRBJ1-2
V: TRBV29-1
CDR3: CSGTDGPYGYTF
DNA: TGCAGCGGAACGGACGGCCCCTATGGCTACACCTTC

D: NA
size: many
J: TRBJ2-5
V: TRBV15
CDR3: CATSPEGRVETQYF
DNA: TGTGCCACCAGCCCGGAGGGGCGGGTGGAGACCCAGTACTTC

D: NA
size: many
J: TRBJ2-7
V: TRBV7-2
CDR3: CASSLALRNYEQYF
DNA: TGTGCCAGCAGCTTAGCGCTTCGAAACTACGAGCAGTACTTC

D: NA
size: few
J: TRBJ2-5
V: TRBV6-5
CDR3: CASSYSNREEETQYF
DNA: TGTGCCAGCAGTTACTCGAACAGGGAAGAAGAGACCCAGTACTTC

D: TRBD1
size: NA
J: TRBJ1-4
V: TRBV9
CDR3: CASSPGQDNEKLFF
DNA: TGTGCCAGCAGCCCGGGACAGGACAATGAAAAACTGTTTTTT

D: NA
size: NA
J: TRBJ1-2
V: TRBV19
CDR3: CASSSPHNNYGYTF
DNA: TGTGCCAGTAGTTCACCTCACAATAACTATGGCTACACCTTC

D: TRBD1
size: NA
J: TRBJ1-2
V: TRBV11-2
CDR3: CARAGQGAGYTF
DNA: TGTGCTAGGGCGGGACAGGGGGCGGGCTACACCTTC

D: TRBD1
size: NA
J: TRBJ1-6
V: TRBV28
CDR3: CASSSGQINSPLHF
DNA: TGTGCCAGCAGTTCGGGACAGATTAATTCACCCCTCCACTTT

D: TRBD1
size: NA
J: TRBJ1-1
V: TRBV5-8
CDR3: CASSGGGTGMNTEAFF
DNA: TGTGCCAGCAGCGGGGGCGGGACAGGGATGAACACTGAAGCTTTCTTT

D: NA
size: NA
J: TRBJ1-2
V: TRBV19
CDR3: CASSIAGRAGQRIYGYTF
DNA: TGTGCCAGTAGTATAGCCGGCCGAGCGGGACAAAGGATCTATGGCTACACCTTC

D: NA
size: many
J: TRBJ2-7
V: TRBV7-3
CDR3: CASRQTIAHEQYF
DNA: TGTGCCAGCAGGCAGACCATCGCTCACGAGCAGTACTTC

D: NA
size: few
J: TRBJ1-2
V: TRBV20-1
CDR3: CSALKGYGYTF
DNA: TGCAGTGCCCTGAAAGGCTATGGCTACACCTTC

D: NA
size: few
J: TRBJ2-7
V: TRBV10-3
CDR3: CAISESIAGFRSYEQYF
DNA: TGTGCCATCAGTGAGTCGATTGCGGGATTCAGGTCCTACGAGCAGTACTTC

D: NA
size: NA
J: TRBJ1-2
V: TRBV6-1
CDR3: CASRTRESGYTF
DNA: TGTGCCAGCAGGACCAGGGAAAGTGGCTACACCTTC

D: NA
size: many
J: TRBJ1-6
V: TRBV12-3/TRBV12-4
CDR3: CASSLIETNSPLHF
DNA: TGTGCCAGCAGTTTAATAGAAACGAATTCACCCCTCCACTTT

D: NA
size: NA
J: TRBJ1-3
V: TRBV5-1
CDR3: CASRPRALGLSGNTIYF
DNA: TGCGCCAGCAGACCCCGAGCTTTGGGGCTCTCTGGAAACACCATATATTTT

D: NA
size: many
J: TRBJ2-2
V: TRBV24-1
CDR3: CATSARRPNTGELFF
DNA: TGTGCCACCAGCGCCCGAAGACCGAACACCGGGGAGCTGTTTTTT

D: TRBD1
size: many
J: TRBJ1-5
V: TRBV20-1
CDR3: CSAHRGTQPQHF
DNA: TGCAGTGCTCACAGGGGTACTCAGCCCCAGCATTTT

D: NA
size: many
J: TRBJ1-1
V: TRBV20-1
CDR3: CSARPFQGPMNTEAFF
DNA: TGCAGTGCTAGGCCCTTTCAGGGACCCATGAACACTGAAGCTTTCTTT

D: TRBD1
size: few
J: TRBJ1-1
V: TRBV6-6
CDR3: CASSTGQGAIAEAFF
DNA: TGTGCCAGCAGTACCGGACAGGGGGCGATCGCTGAAGCTTTCTTT

D: NA
size: NA
J: TRBJ2-7
V: TRBV6-6
CDR3: CASTSGTGYEQYF
DNA: TGTGCCAGCACATCGGGGACGGGCTACGAGCAGTACTTC

D: NA
size: few
J: TRBJ2-2
V: TRBV10-3
CDR3: CAISESGAPAGELFF
DNA: TGTGCCATCAGTGAGTCGGGAGCGCCCGCCGGGGAGCTGTTTTTT

D: TRBD1
size: NA
J: TRBJ2-5
V: TRBV7-2
CDR3: CASSSAGGAGRQETQYF
DNA: TGTGCCAGCAGCTCAGCAGGGGGCGCGGGTCGGCAAGAGACCCAGTACTTC

D: NA
size: many
J: TRBJ2-7
V: TRBV4-1
CDR3: CASSQDSLVNEQYF
DNA: TGCGCCAGCAGCCAGGACAGTCTAGTCAACGAGCAGTACTTC

D: TRBD1
size: few
J: TRBJ1-1
V: TRBV9
CDR3: CASSLVPGTGTEAFF
DNA: TGCGCCAGCAGCTTGGTCCCCGGGACAGGTACTGAAGCTTTCTTT

D: NA
size: NA
J: TRBJ1-5
V: TRBV2
CDR3: CASVQARTIQHF
DNA: TGTGCCAGCGTACAGGCCAGAACGATACAGCATTTT

D: NA
size: NA
J: TRBJ1-4
V: TRBV6-6
CDR3: CASKIDEKLFF
DNA: TGTGCCAGCAAAATAGATGAAAAACTGTTTTTT

D: TRBD1
size: NA
J: TRBJ1-1
V: TRBV12-3/TRBV12-4
CDR3: CASSWTGSNEAFF
DNA: TGTGCCAGCAGCTGGACAGGGAGTAATGAAGCTTTCTTT

D: TRBD1
size: many
J: TRBJ2-7
V: TRBV7-9
CDR3: CASSHTDRAYEQYF
DNA: TGTGCCAGCAGCCATACTGACAGGGCCTACGAGCAGTACTTC

D: NA
size: many
J: TRBJ1-1
V: TRBV2
CDR3: CASSETPRGTEAFF
DNA: TGTGCCAGCAGTGAAACCCCTCGGGGGACTGAAGCTTTCTTT

D: NA
size: NA
J: TRBJ1-4
V: TRBV5-4
CDR3: CASFSKGSNEKLFF
DNA: TGTGCCAGCTTCTCGAAGGGTTCTAATGAAAAACTGTTTTTT

D: TRBD1
size: many
J: TRBJ1-4
V: TRBV20-1
CDR3: CSARSGGQAEKLFF
DNA: TGCAGTGCTAGAAGTGGGGGACAGGCCGAAAAACTGTTTTTT

D: NA
size: many
J: TRBJ1-4
V: TRBV15
CDR3: CATSGDWDPNEKLFF
DNA: TGTGCCACCAGCGGCGACTGGGATCCTAATGAAAAACTGTTTTTT

D: TRBD2
size: NA
J: TRBJ2-7
V: TRBV9
CDR3: CASSRLAGVEQYF
DNA: TGTGCCAGCAGTAGACTAGCGGGAGTCGAGCAGTACTTC

D: NA
size: few
J: TRBJ1-3
V: TRBV5-1
CDR3: CASSLTGRTDTIYF
DNA: TGCGCCAGCAGCTTGACAGGTAGAACGGATACCATATATTTT

D: NA
size: NA
J: TRBJ2-5
V: TRBV7-2
CDR3: CASSSPNRKLNRETQYF
DNA: TGTGCCAGCAGCTCCCCCAACAGGAAACTCAACCGGGAGACCCAGTACTTC